This T cell receptor beta chain came from a study of cytomegalovirus exposure and HLA in healthy donors. In the study overall: In terms of ancestry, the Caucasian-associated cluster contained more than 65% of the approximately 400 genotyped donors.

Study-level findings and limits: An analysis that came later showed most CMV-associated TCR beta chains appearing HLA-restricted. Sequencing had likely introduced a cluster of highly shared sequence variants as an artifact. Accurate prediction of most subjects' HLA-A and HLA-B alleles from TCR beta sequences was reported.

With respect to this clone: As yet, its antigen is unknown.

60 Vbeta and 13 Jbeta primers were used in PCR. Clones were read by immunoSEQ multiplex PCR, and TCRdb kept only the in-frame ones, dropping some. Found here are approximately 50,000 clones, about four fifths of them singletons; the top ten hold 2% to 2.5%. This CDR3 spans 15 amino acids. Per germline, CDR1 SGHNT and CDR2 YYREEE (reference sequence). V was pared by 4 bases and J by 5 bases, with 7 bases of the junction left unmatched. The receptor was isolated from a boy aged 10-17 years in good health and CMV-seropositive. V gene TRBV5-4 combines with J gene TRBJ2-1, with 9 bases matching TRBD2. The sequencing input was PBMCs. Here the CDR3 DNA reads TGTGCCAGCAGCCTGGGTGGCGGGGGGGACAATGAGCAGTTCTTC. This encodes CASSLGGGGDNEQFF.